The 5 T cell receptor beta chains below were found in one sample sequenced in a study of technical replicates of blood from a few donors (dated 2017 in TCRdb). Library generation was performed with the immunoSEQ multiplex PCR assay. The immuneACCESS repertoire file appears here via TCRdb, limited to in-frame rearrangements. These files lack a portion of the clones; in checked studies, under half of the deficit traces to unresolved V genes, and the cause of the others is not known. The sample includes fewer than 100,000 clones, with approximately 89% observed a single time. The ten top clones hold about 0.38% of the sample. Sample: T cells isolated from PBMCs. These receptors were collected from a human donor in good health.

This rearrangement joins TRBV10-2 to TRBJ2-5, with TRBD2 as a possible D gene (6 bases). Per the germline V gene, CDR1 is WSHSY and CDR2 is SAAADI. V lost 6 bases, J lost 3 bases, and 11 bases lay in between. The CDR3 runs to 13 residues. The CDR3: CASRRPGEETQYF. DNA of the CDR3: TGCGCCAGCAGACGCCCGGGAGAAGAGACCCAGTACTTC.

The chain has TRBV10-1 and TRBJ2-1, with 8 bases that match TRBD2. Looked up from germline, CDR1 is WNHNN and CDR2 is SYGVQD (reference sequence). The CDR3 spans 14 residues. V was pared by 9 bases and J by 9 bases, with 13 bases of the junction left unmatched. The DNA for the CDR3 is TGCGCCAGGATTAGCGGGAAGAGGGACATTGAGCAGTTCTTC. Translating it yields CARISGKRDIEQFF.

The chain combines TRBV6-1 with TRBJ2-7; 10 bases fit TRBD1. Looked up from germline, CDR1 is MNHNS and CDR2 is SASEGT. The CDR3 contains 14 residues. The V segment lost 2 bases and the J segment 4 bases; nucleotides outside the gene matches: 2. The CDR3 sequence: CASSEPGQGYEQYF. The CDR3 coding sequence is TGTGCCAGCAGTGAACCGGGACAGGGGTACGAGCAGTACTTC.

The gene calls are TRBV10-2 and TRBJ2-7, with 8 nucleotides matching TRBD2. The germline V gene has CDR1 WSHSY and CDR2 SAAADI. The J segment lost 3 bases and the V segment lost 10 bases, leaving 11 bases of the junction unmatched. The CDR3 runs 14 residues. CDR3 amino acids: CATRQGLVFYEQYF. The CDR3 DNA reads TGCGCCACCCGGCAGGGACTAGTCTTCTACGAGCAGTACTTC.

The chain joins TRBV7-3 to TRBJ2-3; the match to TRBD1 covers 9 bases. Looked up from germline, CDR1 is SGHTA and CDR2 is FQGTGA. Trimming cost V 6 bases and J 1 base; bases outside gene matches: 5. The CDR3 runs 15 residues. DNA of the CDR3: TGTGCCAGCAGACAACAGGGGGCTCGCACAGATACGCAGTATTTT. It encodes CASRQQGARTDTQYF.